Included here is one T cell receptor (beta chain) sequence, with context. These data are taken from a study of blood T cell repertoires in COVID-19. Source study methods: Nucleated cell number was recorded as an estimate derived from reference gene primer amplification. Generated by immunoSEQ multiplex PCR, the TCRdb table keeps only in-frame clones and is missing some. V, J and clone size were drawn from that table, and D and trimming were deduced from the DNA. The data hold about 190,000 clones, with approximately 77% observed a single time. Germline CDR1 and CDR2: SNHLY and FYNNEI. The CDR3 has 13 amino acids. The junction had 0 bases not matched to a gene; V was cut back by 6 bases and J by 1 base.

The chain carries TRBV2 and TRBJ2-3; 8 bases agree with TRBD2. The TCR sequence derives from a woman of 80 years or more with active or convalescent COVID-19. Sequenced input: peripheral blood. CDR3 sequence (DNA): TGTGCCAGCAGAGCGGGGGGCACAGATACGCAGTATTTT. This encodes CASRAGGTDTQYF. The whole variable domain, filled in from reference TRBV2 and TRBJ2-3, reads EPEVTQTPSHQVTQMGQEVILRCVPISNHLYFYWYRQILGQKVEFLVSFYNNEISEKSEIFDDQFSVERPDGSNFTLKIRSTKLEDSAMYFCASRAGGTDTQYFGPGTRLTVL.